These 18 T cell receptor beta chains came from one sample sequenced in a study of T cells in Graves' hyperthyroidism and ophthalmopathy (dated by TCRdb to between 2018 and 2021). Library preparation employed multiplex PCR. TCRdb shows the sequencer as Illumina HiSeq 2000. The TCR beta CDR3 regions were amplified from the RNA transcripts. For the first round of RT-PCR on the TCR CDR3, the HTBI primer set was used together with the Qiagen OneStep RT-PCR kit. TCRdb itself trimmed the public reads at Q25 with fastp, ran MiXCR and retained productive beta chains. Entries that share a CDR3 protein sequence are merged under the most common genes and DNA. A total of a few hundred thousand distinct CDR3 sequences appear in this sample, approximately 20% of them only once. Of the sample, 3.5% to 4% is held by the ten largest clones. Sequencing was carried out using blood. The receptors here all came from a woman aged 18-29 years with Graves' hyperthyroidism.

This clonotype occurred a few times. One end of the junction does not line up with germline, which may come from a read error. The chain carries TRBV5-1 and TRBJ1-1, with D unclear. Germline V lookup: CDR1 SGHRS, CDR2 YFSETQ. The CDR3 sequence is 14 residues long. This CDR3 is CASSSRTSNTEASF. The CDR3 bases are TGCGCCAGCAGCTCCCGGACGTCGAACACTGAAGCTTCCTTT.

A single count supports this clonotype. A much larger clone lies one base from this, so it may be a read error. V gene TRBV2 combines with J gene TRBJ2-7; 7 nucleotides align to TRBD1. Germline CDR1 is SNHLY and CDR2 is FYNNEI. The CDR3 covers 10 residues. In nucleotides, the CDR3 is TGTGCCAGCGGGACAGTTCGGCAGTGCTTC. It encodes CASGTVRQCF.

The chain has TRBV7-3 and TRBJ1-2, with TRBD1 as a possible D gene (5 bases). This CDR3 has 14 amino acids. The ends were cut back, 0 bases at V and 8 bases at J, with 13 bases in the middle. Per germline, CDR1 SGHTA and CDR2 FQGTGA. The CDR3 region has the DNA TGTGCCAGCAGCTTAACTGCAGGGCTCGGGGGCTACACCTTC. This codes for CASSLTAGLGGYTF.

Details on this clonotype: An end of the junction does not agree with germline; a read error may underlie this. The V and J genes are TRBV6-1 and TRBJ2-5, with D tentatively TRBD2 (6 bases). Germline V gene sequence: CDR1 MNHNS, CDR2 SASEGT. The CDR3 has 14 residues. The CDR3 nucleotides are TGTGCCATCAGTGAAGCGCGGGGTTTCGAGACCCGGTACTTC. Its translation is CAISEARGFETRYF.

Comments on this clonotype: At one of its ends the junction is not consistent with the germline gene, which may arise from a read error. V is TRBV18 and J is TRBJ1-5, with D possibly matching TRBD1 (5 bases). Germline loops: CDR1 KGHSH, CDR2 LQKENI. The CDR3 length is 14 residues. The CDR3 bases are TGTGCCTGCTCACCACGGGGGGATCAGTCCCCCCAGCATTTT. This sequence encodes CACSPRGDQSPQHF.

At least ten counts were recorded for this clonotype. V and J are TRBV7-9 and TRBJ2-5, with D unclear. The CDR3 covers 16 residues. CDR1 is SEHNR and CDR2 is FQNEAQ in the germline V gene (reference sequence). The V end was cut by 5 bases, the J end by 4 bases, with 20 bases between. This CDR3 reads CASSPGTGQLAETQYF. The CDR3 coding sequence is TGTGCCAGCAGCCCCGGTACGGGCCAACTCGCAGAGACCCAGTACTTC.

This clonotype has a count of ten or more. This chain joins TRBV14 and TRBJ2-5; the D gene is possibly TRBD2 (7 bases). This CDR3 is 20 amino acids long. Germline values: CDR1 SGHDN, CDR2 FVKESK. Trimming shortened V by 0 bases and J by 1 base, and 24 bases separated the two germline ends. The CDR3 region has the DNA TGTGCCAGCAGCCAAGATCGTCGGCGGGGGCTCGGATCGTCCCAAGAGACCCAGTACTTC. Residues: CASSQDRRRGLGSSQETQYF.

This clonotype appeared a few times. V and J are TRBV12-3 or TRBV12-4 and TRBJ1-1; the D gene is possibly TRBD1 (5 bases). The germline V and J ends were trimmed by 6 bases and 1 base, with 12 bases remaining between them. CDR3 length: 14 amino acids. The CDR3 sequence: CASRLEGRNTEAFF. CDR3 DNA sequence: TGTGCCAGCAGGCTTGAGGGGAGGAACACTGAAGCTTTCTTT.

The count of this clonotype is one. The chain couples TRBV12-3 or TRBV12-4 to TRBJ1-2; no firm D call. V was pared by 3 bases and J by 4 bases, with 9 bases between. This CDR3 is 13 amino acids long. This CDR3 is CASSLELSYGYTF. Written as DNA, the CDR3 is TGTGCCAGCAGTTTGGAGCTGAGCTATGGCTACACCTTC.

The sample holds many counts of this clonotype. The chain joins TRBV15 to TRBJ1-2; D remains unclear. Trimming removed 3 bases at V and 0 bases at J, with 11 bases between. Germline V CDR1 and CDR2: LNHNV, YYDKDF (reference sequence). The CDR3 sequence is 15 residues long. CDR3 DNA sequence: TGTGCCACCAGCAGCCGGTGGCTAACTAACTATGGCTACACCTTC. It is translated as CATSSRWLTNYGYTF.

Ten or more counts support this clonotype. This chain joins TRBV20-1 and TRBJ1-2; unclear D gene. The germline CDR1 and CDR2 sequences are DFQATT and SNEGSKA (reference sequence). The CDR3 loop spans 13 amino acids. Trimming pared 0 bases from V and 8 bases from J, leaving 13 bases between. The CDR3: CSARDHPGDGYTF. In DNA, the CDR3 is TGCAGTGCTAGAGATCACCCGGGAGACGGCTACACCTTC.

This chain links TRBV11-2 with TRBJ2-7; D perhaps matches TRBD2 (7 bases). Germline V gene data show CDR1 as SGHAT and CDR2 as FQNNGV. CDR3 length: 16 amino acids. Trimming removed 5 bases at V and 3 bases at J, with 20 bases between. The CDR3 nucleotides read TGTGCCAGCAGCCCCCGTTGGGGGGGGGCGATCTACGAGCAGTACTTC. Translating gives CASSPRWGGAIYEQYF.

This clonotype was recorded many times. This chain connects TRBV28 to TRBJ2-5; possible D gene TRBD2, 5 bases. V lost 2 bases, J lost 3 bases, and 10 bases lay in between. This CDR3 spans 14 amino acids. In germline, CDR1 is MDHEN, CDR2 SYDVKM. The CDR3 loop reads CASSLPGRKETQYF. The CDR3 bases are TGTGCCAGCAGTTTACCGGGGAGAAAAGAGACCCAGTACTTC. The whole variable domain, filled in from reference TRBV28 and TRBJ2-5, reads DVKVTQSSRYLVKRTGEKVFLECVQDMDHENMFWYRQDPGLGLRLIYFSYDVKMKEKGDIPEGYSVSREKKERFSLILESASTNQTSMYLCASSLPGRKETQYFGPGTRLLVL.

The chain recombines TRBV7-9 with TRBJ2-5; either TRBD1 or TRBD2 may fit D (5 bases each). The CDR3 is 16 residues long. Trimming pared 1 base from V and 4 bases from J, leaving 16 bases between. Germline values: CDR1 SEHNR, CDR2 FQNEAQ (reference sequence). This CDR3 reads CASSLVFGAEGETQYF. CDR3 nucleotides: TGTGCCAGCAGCTTAGTCTTTGGGGCAGAGGGAGAGACCCAGTACTTC.

This clonotype was found many times. The chain has TRBV28 and TRBJ2-4; D gene ambiguous. Trimming left V 3 bases short and J 1 base short, with 7 bases between. Looked up from germline, CDR1 is MDHEN and CDR2 is SYDVKM. CDR3 length: 14 residues. The CDR3 nucleotides read TGTGCCAGCAGTTTGACGCCTGCCAAAAACATTCAGTACTTC. It is translated as CASSLTPAKNIQYF.

This clonotype has ten or more counts. The chain is built from TRBV12-3 or TRBV12-4 and TRBJ2-5, with a weak D call TRBD1 (5 bases). V was cut by 3 bases and J by 1 base, with 12 bases left in between. This CDR3 spans 15 amino acids. This chain's CDR3 is CASSFYGAVQETQYF. DNA for the CDR3: TGTGCCAGCAGTTTTTATGGGGCCGTCCAAGAGACCCAGTACTTC.

Many counts were recorded for this clonotype. The chain carries TRBV7-8 and TRBJ1-1; D is ambiguous. Germline assignment: CDR1 SGHVS and CDR2 FQNEAQ. The ends were cut back, 3 bases at V and 3 bases at J, with 11 bases in the middle. CDR3 length: 14 amino acids. CDR3 in amino acids: CASSFSPVDTEAFF. The CDR3 nucleotides read TGTGCCAGCAGCTTCTCCCCAGTGGACACTGAAGCTTTCTTT.

This clonotype was seen more than once but under ten times. The chain carries TRBV29-1 and TRBJ1-1, with 9 bases that match TRBD1. CDR3 length: 14 residues. The V gene end was trimmed by 7 bases and the J gene end by 2 bases; junction bases not matched to a gene: 8. Germline assignment: CDR1 SQVTM and CDR2 ANQGSEA. In DNA form, the CDR3 reads TGCAGCGCCTGTCGGGACAGGGATAACACTGAAGCTTTCTTT. Translated: CSACRDRDNTEAFF. Looking up the rest from reference TRBV29-1 and TRBJ1-1 gives the full variable domain: SAVISQKPSRDICQRGTSLTIQCQVDSQVTMMFWYRQQPGQSLTLIATANQGSEATYESGFVIDKFPISRPNLTFSTLTVSNMSPEDSSIYLCSACRDRDNTEAFFGQGTRLTVV.